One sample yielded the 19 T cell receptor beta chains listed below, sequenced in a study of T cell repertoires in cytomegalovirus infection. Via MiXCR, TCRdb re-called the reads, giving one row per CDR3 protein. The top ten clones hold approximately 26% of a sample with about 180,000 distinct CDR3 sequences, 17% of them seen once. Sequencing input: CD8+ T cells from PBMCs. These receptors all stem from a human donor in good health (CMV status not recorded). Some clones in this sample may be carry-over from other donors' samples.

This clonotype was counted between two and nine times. The chain's CDR3 is CASSDRAEQYF. The DNA of the CDR3 is TGTGCCAGCAGCGACAGGGCCGAGCAGTACTTC. The rearrangement joins TRBV2 to TRBJ2-7, with TRBD1 matching 7 bases. CDR3 size: 11 residues. The V and J ends lost 6 bases and 6 bases, in that order; junction bases with no gene match: 2. CDR1 is SNHLY and CDR2 is FYNNEI in the germline V gene. Filled out from reference TRBV2 and TRBJ2-7, the complete variable domain reads EPEVTQTPSHQVTQMGQEVILRCVPISNHLYFYWYRQILGQKVEFLVSFYNNEISEKSEIFDDQFSVERPDGSNFTLKIRSTKLEDSAMYFCASSDRAEQYFGPGTRLTVT.

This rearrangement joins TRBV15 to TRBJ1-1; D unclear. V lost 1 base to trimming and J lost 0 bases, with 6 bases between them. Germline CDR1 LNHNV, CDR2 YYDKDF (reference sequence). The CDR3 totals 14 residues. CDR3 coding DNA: TGTGCCACCAGCAGAGGTCGGATGAACACTGAAGCTTTCTTT. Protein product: CATSRGRMNTEAFF. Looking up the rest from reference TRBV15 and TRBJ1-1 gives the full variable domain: DAMVIQNPRYQVTQFGKPVTLSCSQTLNHNVMYWYQQKSSQAPKLLFHYYDKDFNNEADTPDNFQSRRPNTSFCFLDIRSPGLGDTAMYLCATSRGRMNTEAFFGQGTRLTVV.

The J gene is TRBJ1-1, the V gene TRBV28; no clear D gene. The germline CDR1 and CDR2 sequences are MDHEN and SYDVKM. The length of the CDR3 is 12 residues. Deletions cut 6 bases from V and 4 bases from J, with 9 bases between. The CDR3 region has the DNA TGTGCCAGCAGGGCTTGGGGCACTGAAGCTTTCTTT. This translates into CASRAWGTEAFF.

The CDR3 sequence: CATSGSGTGEGYTF. CDR3 sequence (DNA): TGTGCCACCAGCGGCTCCGGGACAGGGGAAGGCTACACCTTC. V gene TRBV15 combines with J gene TRBJ1-2, with 10 bases fitting TRBD1. Germline V lookup: CDR1 LNHNV, CDR2 YYDKDF (reference sequence). With 5 bases clipped from V and 8 bases from J, the junction kept 8 bases outside the gene matches. This CDR3 is 14 amino acids long.

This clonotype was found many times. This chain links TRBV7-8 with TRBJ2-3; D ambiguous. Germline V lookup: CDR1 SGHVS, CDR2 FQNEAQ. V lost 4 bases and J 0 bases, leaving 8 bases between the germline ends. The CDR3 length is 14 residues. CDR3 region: CASSSETSTDTQYF. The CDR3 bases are TGTGCCAGCAGCTCGGAGACAAGCACAGATACGCAGTATTTT.

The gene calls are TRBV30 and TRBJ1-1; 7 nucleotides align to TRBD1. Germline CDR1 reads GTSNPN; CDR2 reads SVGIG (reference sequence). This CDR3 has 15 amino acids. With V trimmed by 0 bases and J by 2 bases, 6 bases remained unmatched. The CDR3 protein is CAWSVPDRENTEAFF. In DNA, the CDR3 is TGTGCCTGGAGTGTACCCGACAGGGAAAACACTGAAGCTTTCTTT. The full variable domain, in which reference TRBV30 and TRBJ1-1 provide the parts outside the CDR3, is SQTIHQWPATLVQPVGSPLSLECTVEGTSNPNLYWYRQAAGRGLQLLFYSVGIGQISSEVPQNLSASRPQDRQFILSSKKLLLSDSGFYLCAWSVPDRENTEAFFGQGTRLTVV.

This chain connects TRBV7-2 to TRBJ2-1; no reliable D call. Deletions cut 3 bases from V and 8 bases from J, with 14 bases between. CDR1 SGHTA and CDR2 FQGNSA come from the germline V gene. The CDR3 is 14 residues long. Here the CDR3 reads CASSFVGLVDEQFF. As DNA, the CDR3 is TGTGCCAGCAGCTTCGTAGGGTTGGTAGATGAGCAGTTCTTC.

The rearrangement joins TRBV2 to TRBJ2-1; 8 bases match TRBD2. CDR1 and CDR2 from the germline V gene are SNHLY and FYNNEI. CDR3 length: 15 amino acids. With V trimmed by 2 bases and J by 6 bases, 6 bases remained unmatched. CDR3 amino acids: CASSEPGGPLNEQFF. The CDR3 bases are TGTGCCAGCAGTGAACCGGGGGGGCCCCTCAATGAGCAGTTCTTC. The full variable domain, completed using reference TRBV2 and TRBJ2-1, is EPEVTQTPSHQVTQMGQEVILRCVPISNHLYFYWYRQILGQKVEFLVSFYNNEISEKSEIFDDQFSVERPDGSNFTLKIRSTKLEDSAMYFCASSEPGGPLNEQFFGPGTRLTVL.

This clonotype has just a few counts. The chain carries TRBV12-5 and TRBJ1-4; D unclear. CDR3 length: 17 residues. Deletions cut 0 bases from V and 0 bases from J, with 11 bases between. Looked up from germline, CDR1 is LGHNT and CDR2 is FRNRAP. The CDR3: CASGLVAQRATNEKLFF. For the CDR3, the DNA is TGTGCTAGTGGTTTGGTAGCACAGAGAGCAACTAATGAAAAACTGTTTTTT.

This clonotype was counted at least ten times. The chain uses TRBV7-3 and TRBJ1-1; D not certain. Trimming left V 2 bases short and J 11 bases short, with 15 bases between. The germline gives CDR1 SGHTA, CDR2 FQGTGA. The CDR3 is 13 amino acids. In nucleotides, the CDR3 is TGTGCCAGCAGCTTAGAGGCTCATATGGGGGCTTTCTTT. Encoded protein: CASSLEAHMGAFF.

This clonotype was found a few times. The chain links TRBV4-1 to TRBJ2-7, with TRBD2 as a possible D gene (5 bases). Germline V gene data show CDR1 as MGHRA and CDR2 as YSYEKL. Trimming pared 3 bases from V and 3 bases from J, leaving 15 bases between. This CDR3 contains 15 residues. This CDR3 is CASSQSEALGYEQYF. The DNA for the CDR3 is TGCGCCAGCAGCCAGTCGGAGGCTCTGGGCTACGAGCAGTACTTC.

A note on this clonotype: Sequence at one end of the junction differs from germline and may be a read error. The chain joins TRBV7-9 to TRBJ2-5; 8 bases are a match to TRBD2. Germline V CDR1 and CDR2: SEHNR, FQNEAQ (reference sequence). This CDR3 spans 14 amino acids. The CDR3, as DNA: TGTGCCAGCAGCTTAGGGACTAGCCAAGGGACCCAGTACTTC. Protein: CASSLGTSQGTQYF.

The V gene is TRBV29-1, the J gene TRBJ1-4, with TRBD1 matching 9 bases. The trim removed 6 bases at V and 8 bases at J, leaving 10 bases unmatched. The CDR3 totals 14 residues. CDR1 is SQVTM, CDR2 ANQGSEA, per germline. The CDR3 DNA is TGCAGCGTCGCTAGGACAGGGGCAAAAGAAAAACTGTTTTTT. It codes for CSVARTGAKEKLFF.

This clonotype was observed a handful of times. CDR3 nucleotide sequence: TGTGCCAGCAGTTATGGGCAAGAGACCCAGTACTTC. Translated, it gives CASSYGQETQYF. The rearrangement joins TRBV12-3 or TRBV12-4 to TRBJ2-5, with D hard to call. The CDR3 spans 12 residues. The V end lost 4 bases, the J end lost 2 bases, and 5 bases lay between the germline ends.

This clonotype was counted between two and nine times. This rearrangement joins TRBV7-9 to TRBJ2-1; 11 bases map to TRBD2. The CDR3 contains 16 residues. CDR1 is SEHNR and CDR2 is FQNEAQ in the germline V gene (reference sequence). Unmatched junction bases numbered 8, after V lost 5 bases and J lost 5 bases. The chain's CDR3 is CASSPRSGGADNEQFF. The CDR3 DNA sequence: TGTGCCAGCAGCCCTCGTAGCGGGGGGGCGGACAATGAGCAGTTCTTC.

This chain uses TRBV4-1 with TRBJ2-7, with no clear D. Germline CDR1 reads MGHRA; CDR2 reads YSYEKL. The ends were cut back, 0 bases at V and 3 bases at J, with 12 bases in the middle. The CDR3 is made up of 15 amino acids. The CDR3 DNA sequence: TGCGCCAGCAGCCAAGATGGGCTAGAAAGCTACGAGCAGTACTTC. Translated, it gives CASSQDGLESYEQYF.

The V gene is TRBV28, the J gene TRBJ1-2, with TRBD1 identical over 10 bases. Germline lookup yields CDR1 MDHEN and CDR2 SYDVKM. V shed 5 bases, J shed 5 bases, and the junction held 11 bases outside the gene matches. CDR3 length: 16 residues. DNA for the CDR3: TGTGCCAGCAGTCCACCGCCTGGGACAGGGGCGTATGGCTACACCTTC. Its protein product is CASSPPPGTGAYGYTF.

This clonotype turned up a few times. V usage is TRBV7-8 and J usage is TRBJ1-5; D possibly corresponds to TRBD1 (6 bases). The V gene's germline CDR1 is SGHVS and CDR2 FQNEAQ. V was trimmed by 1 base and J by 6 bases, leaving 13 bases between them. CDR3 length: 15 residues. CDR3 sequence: CASSLETGLAQPQHF. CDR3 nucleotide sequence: TGTGCCAGCAGCTTAGAGACAGGACTAGCTCAGCCCCAGCATTTT.

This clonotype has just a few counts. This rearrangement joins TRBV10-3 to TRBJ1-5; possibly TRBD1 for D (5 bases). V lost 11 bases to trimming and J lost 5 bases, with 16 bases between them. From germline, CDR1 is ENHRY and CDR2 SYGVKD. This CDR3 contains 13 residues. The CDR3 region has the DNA TGTGCCGCGAACACGGGGGGGTATCAGCCCCAGCATTTT. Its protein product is CAANTGGYQPQHF.